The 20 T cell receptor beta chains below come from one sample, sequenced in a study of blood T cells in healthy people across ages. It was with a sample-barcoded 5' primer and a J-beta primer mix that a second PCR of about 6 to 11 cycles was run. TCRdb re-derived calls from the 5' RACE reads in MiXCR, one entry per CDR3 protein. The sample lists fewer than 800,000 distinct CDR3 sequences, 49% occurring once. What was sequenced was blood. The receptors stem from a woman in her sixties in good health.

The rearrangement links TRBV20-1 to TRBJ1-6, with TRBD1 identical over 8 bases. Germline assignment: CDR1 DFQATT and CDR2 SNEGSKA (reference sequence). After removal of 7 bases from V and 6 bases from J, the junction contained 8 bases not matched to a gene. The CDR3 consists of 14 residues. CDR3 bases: TGCAGTGTCCGGGGACAGGTGCTTAATTCACCCCTCCACTTT. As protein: CSVRGQVLNSPLHF.

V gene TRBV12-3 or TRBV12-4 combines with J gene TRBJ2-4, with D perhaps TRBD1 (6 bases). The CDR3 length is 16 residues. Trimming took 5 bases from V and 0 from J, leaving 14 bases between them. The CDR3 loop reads CASSPAGTIAKNIQYF. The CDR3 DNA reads TGTGCCAGCAGTCCCGCCGGGACAATAGCCAAAAACATTCAGTACTTC.

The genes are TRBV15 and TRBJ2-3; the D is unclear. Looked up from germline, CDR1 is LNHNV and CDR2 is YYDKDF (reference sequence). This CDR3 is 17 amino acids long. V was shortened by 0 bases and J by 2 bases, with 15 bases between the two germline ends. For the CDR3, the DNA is TGTGCCACCAGCAGAGATTGTAGCACCCCCTTCACAGATACGCAGTATTTT. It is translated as CATSRDCSTPFTDTQYF.

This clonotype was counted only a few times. CDR3 sequence: CASSSTQLAGSEQYF. The CDR3 DNA follows: TGTGCCAGCAGCTCGACCCAGCTAGCGGGGAGCGAGCAGTACTTC. V is TRBV7-2 and J is TRBJ2-7; TRBD2 aligns across 9 bases. After removal of 4 bases from V and 6 bases from J, the junction contained 10 bases not matched to a gene. Germline CDR1 and CDR2: SGHTA and FQGNSA. The CDR3 is made up of 15 amino acids.

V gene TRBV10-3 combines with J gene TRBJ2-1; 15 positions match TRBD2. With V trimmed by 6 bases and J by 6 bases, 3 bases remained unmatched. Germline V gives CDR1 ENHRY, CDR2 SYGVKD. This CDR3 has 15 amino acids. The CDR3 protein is CAISGLAGGSNEQFF. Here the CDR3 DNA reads TGTGCCATCAGCGGACTAGCGGGAGGGAGCAATGAGCAGTTCTTC.

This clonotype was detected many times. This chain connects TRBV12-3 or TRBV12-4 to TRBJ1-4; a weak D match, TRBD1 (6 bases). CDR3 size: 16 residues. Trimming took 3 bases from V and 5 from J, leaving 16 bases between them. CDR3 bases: TGTGCCAGCAGTTTTAGACCGGGACATCCAAATGAAAAACTGTTTTTT. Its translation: CASSFRPGHPNEKLFF.

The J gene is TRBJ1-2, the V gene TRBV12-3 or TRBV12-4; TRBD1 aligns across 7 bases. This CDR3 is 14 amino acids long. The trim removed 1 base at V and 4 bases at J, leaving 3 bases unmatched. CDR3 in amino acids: CASSLEGTAYGYTF. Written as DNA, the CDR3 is TGTGCCAGCAGTTTAGAGGGGACAGCCTATGGCTACACCTTC.

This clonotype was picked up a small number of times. Here the CDR3 reads CASSSYNVLTF. CDR3 sequence (DNA): TGTGCCAGCAGCTCTTATAACGTCCTGACTTTC. The chain carries TRBV7-9 and TRBJ2-6; D remains ambiguous. V was trimmed by 4 bases and J by 10 bases, leaving 5 bases between them. CDR1 SEHNR and CDR2 FQNEAQ come from the germline V gene (reference sequence). This CDR3 is built from 11 residues.

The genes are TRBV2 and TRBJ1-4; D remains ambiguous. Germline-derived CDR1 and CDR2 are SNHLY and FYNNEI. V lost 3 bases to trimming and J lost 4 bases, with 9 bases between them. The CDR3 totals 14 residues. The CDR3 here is CASSDGRFNEKLFF. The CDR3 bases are TGTGCCAGCAGTGACGGCCGTTTTAATGAAAAACTGTTTTTT.

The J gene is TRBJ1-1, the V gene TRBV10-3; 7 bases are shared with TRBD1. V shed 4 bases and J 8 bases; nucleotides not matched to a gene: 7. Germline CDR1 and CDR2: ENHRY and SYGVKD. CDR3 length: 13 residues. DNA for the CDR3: TGTGCCATCAGTGCCCAAGTCAGGGGGGAAGCTTTCTTT. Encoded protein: CAISAQVRGEAFF.

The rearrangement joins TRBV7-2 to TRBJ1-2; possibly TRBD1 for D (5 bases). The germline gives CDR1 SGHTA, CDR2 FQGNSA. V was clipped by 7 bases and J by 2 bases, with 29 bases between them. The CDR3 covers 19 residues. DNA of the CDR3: TGTGCCAGCACCACGAGCGCTGGGGGTCACTACTACCCCAACTATGGCTACACCTTC. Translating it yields CASTTSAGGHYYPNYGYTF.

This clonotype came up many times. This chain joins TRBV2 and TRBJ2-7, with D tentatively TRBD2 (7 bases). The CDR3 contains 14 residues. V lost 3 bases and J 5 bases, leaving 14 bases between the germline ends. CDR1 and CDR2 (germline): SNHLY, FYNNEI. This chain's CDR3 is CASSDVGGRDEQYF. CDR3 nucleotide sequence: TGTGCCAGCAGTGACGTGGGGGGGCGAGACGAGCAGTACTTC.

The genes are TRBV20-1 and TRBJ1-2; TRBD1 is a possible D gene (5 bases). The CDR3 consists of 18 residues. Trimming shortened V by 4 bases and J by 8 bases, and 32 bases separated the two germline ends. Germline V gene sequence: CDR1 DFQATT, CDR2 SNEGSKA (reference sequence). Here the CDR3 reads CSAKDTRRASTSRGGYTF. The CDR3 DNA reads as TGCAGTGCTAAAGATACCCGCAGGGCCTCTACCTCTCGTGGCGGCTACACCTTC.

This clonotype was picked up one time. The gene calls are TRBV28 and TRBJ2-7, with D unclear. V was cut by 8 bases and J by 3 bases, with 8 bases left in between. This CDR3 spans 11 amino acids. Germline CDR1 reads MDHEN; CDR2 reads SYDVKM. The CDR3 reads CASPSFYEQYF. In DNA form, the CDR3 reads TGTGCCAGCCCCTCCTTCTACGAGCAGTACTTC. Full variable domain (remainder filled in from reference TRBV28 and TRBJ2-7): DVKVTQSSRYLVKRTGEKVFLECVQDMDHENMFWYRQDPGLGLRLIYFSYDVKMKEKGDIPEGYSVSREKKERFSLILESASTNQTSMYLCASPSFYEQYFGPGTRLTVT.

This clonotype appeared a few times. CDR3 region: CASSPDGGNGYTF. CDR3 bases: TGTGCCAGCTCACCAGACGGGGGCAATGGCTACACCTTC. The rearrangement joins TRBV18 to TRBJ1-2, with D perhaps matching TRBD1 (6 bases). Germline V gene lookup returns CDR1 KGHSH and CDR2 LQKENI. This CDR3 spans 13 amino acids. V dropped 2 bases and J dropped 6 bases, with 10 bases sitting between them.

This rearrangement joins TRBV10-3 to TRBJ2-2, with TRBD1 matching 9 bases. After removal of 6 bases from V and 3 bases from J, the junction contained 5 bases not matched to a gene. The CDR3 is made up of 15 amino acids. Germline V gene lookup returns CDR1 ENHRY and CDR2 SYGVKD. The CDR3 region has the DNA TGTGCCATCAGGGACCGGGACAGGGACACCGGGGAGCTGTTTTTT. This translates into CAIRDRDRDTGELFF.

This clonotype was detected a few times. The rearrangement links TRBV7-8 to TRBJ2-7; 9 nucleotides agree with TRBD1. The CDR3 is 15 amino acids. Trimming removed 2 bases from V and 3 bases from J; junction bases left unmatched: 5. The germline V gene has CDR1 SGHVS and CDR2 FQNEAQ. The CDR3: CASSLRDRVIYEQYF. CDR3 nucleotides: TGTGCCAGCAGCTTAAGGGACAGGGTCATCTACGAGCAGTACTTC.

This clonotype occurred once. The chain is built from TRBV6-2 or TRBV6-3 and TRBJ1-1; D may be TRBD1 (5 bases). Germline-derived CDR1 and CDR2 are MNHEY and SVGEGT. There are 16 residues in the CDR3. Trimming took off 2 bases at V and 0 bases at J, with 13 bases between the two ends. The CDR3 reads CASSYGRGGMNTEAFF. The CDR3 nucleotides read TGTGCCAGCAGTTACGGGAGGGGCGGGATGAACACTGAAGCTTTCTTT.

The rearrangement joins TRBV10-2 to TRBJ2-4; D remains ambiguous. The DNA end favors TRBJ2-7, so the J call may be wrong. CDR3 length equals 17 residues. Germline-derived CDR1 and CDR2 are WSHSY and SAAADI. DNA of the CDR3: TGCGCCAGCAGGCCCAGTAATGCGTTCGCCGCCACCTACGAGCAGTACTTC. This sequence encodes CASRPSNAFAATYEQYF.

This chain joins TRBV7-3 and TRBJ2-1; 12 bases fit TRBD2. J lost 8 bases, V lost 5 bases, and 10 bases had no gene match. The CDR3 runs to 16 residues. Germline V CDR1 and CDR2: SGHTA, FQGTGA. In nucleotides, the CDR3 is TGTGCCAGCAGCCCCCCGACTAGCGGGAGAGAGGATGAGCAGTTCTTC. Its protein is CASSPPTSGREDEQFF.